One sample yielded the 8 T cell receptor beta chains listed below, sequenced in a study of blood T cell repertoires in COVID-19. Only in-frame clones appear in the TCRdb table, and some are missing; sequencing was by immunoSEQ multiplex PCR. The table lists some 190,000 clones, approximately 86% of them singletons. Input material: peripheral blood. Receptors were obtained from a man at least 80 years old with COVID-19, enrolled during active disease.

This clone came up a few times. J is TRBJ1-5 and V is TRBV6-1, with a possible D match to TRBD1 (5 bases). V was trimmed by 3 bases and J by 0 bases, leaving 9 bases between them. Germline V gene lookup returns CDR1 MNHNS and CDR2 SASEGT. The CDR3 has 15 amino acids. For the CDR3, the DNA is TGTGCCAGCAGTGATCTGGGGCATAGCAATCAGCCCCAGCATTTT. Its protein is CASSDLGHSNQPQHF.

This chain connects TRBV3-1 (or the pseudogene TRBV3-2) to TRBJ1-2, with TRBD1 identical over 7 bases. The CDR3 consists of 16 residues. With 5 bases clipped from V and 0 bases from J, the junction kept 9 bases outside the gene matches. The germline V gene has CDR1 LGHDT and CDR2 YNNKEL (reference sequence). DNA of the CDR3: TGTGCCAGCAGCTACGAGGGGGCGAAGGCTAACTATGGCTACACCTTC. It translates to CASSYEGAKANYGYTF.

About this clone itself: The germline gene is not matched at one end of the junction; a read error may be the cause. The gene calls are TRBV7-2 and TRBJ2-1; 8 bases match TRBD2. The CDR3 is made up of 16 amino acids. CDR1 SGHTA and CDR2 FQGNSA come from the germline V gene. DNA of the CDR3: TGTGCCAGCAGCTTACTCGCTAGCGGGTCGGATCGGGGAGTAATCTTC. This translates into CASSLLASGSDRGVIF.

The rearrangement uses TRBV2 and TRBJ2-7; TRBD2 is a possible D gene (5 bases). The CDR3 runs 13 residues. Germline V CDR1 and CDR2: SNHLY, FYNNEI. Trimming removed 1 base from V and 7 bases from J, with 11 bases in between. The CDR3 protein is CASSEDVTGEQYF. CDR3 sequence (DNA): TGTGCCAGCAGTGAAGATGTCACGGGAGAGCAGTACTTC.

The chain links TRBV9 to TRBJ1-2; maybe TRBD1 (5 bases). The CDR3 has 13 residues. Germline lookup yields CDR1 SGDLS and CDR2 YYNGEE. V was shortened by 4 bases and J by 0 bases, with 7 bases between the two germline ends. CDR3: CASSLRANYGYTF. CDR3 coding DNA: TGTGCCAGCAGCCTCAGGGCTAACTATGGCTACACCTTC.

The chain employs TRBV3-1 (or the pseudogene TRBV3-2) and TRBJ2-1; TRBD2 matches at 10 bases. Germline values: CDR1 LGHDT, CDR2 YNNKEL (reference sequence). V gave up 3 bases and J gave up 0 bases; unmatched junction bases: 8. This CDR3 is built from 18 residues. The CDR3 loop reads CASSQTPSGGRSYNEQFF. Here the CDR3 DNA reads TGTGCCAGCAGCCAGACCCCTAGCGGGGGCCGCTCCTACAATGAGCAGTTCTTC.

V usage is TRBV19 and J usage is TRBJ1-3; D not certain. Trimming removed 5 bases from V and 2 bases from J, with 13 bases in between. CDR1 LNHDA and CDR2 SQIVND come from the germline V gene (reference sequence). The CDR3 has 15 residues. The CDR3 is CASSFGRGTGNTIYF. For the CDR3, the DNA is TGTGCCAGTAGTTTTGGCCGGGGAACTGGAAACACCATATATTTT.

This clone turned up a few times. The chain combines TRBV6-4 with TRBJ1-2; D is perhaps TRBD1 (6 bases). V lost 10 bases, J lost 7 bases, and 22 bases lay in between. This CDR3 is built from 14 residues. Germline V CDR1 and CDR2: MRHNA, SNTAGT. The CDR3 nucleotides are TGTGCCACAGCGCGTGAACAGGGCCTAGGTGGCTACACCTTC. Translating gives CATAREQGLGGYTF.